Listed below are T cell receptor beta chains from one sample, sequenced in a study of blood T cell repertoires in COVID-19. Profiled with immunoSEQ multiplex PCR; TCRdb holds only in-frame clones, not every one. The table records roughly 250,000 clones, around 87% of them present only once. The sequenced sample was PBMCs or T cells enriched from blood (not recorded which). Receptors originate from a woman between 18 and 29 years old who had recovered from COVID-19. CDR3s include the opening cysteine and the closing phenylalanine or tryptophan.

v_call: TRBV6-5
j_call: TRBJ1-2
cdr3_aa: CASGRGFGYTF

v_call: TRBV7-3
j_call: TRBJ2-3
cdr3_aa: CASSHGTSGGQDTQYF

v_call: TRBV5-6
j_call: TRBJ1-5
cdr3_aa: CASSLAGQVNQPQHF

v_call: TRBV3-1/TRBV3-2
j_call: TRBJ1-2
cdr3_aa: CASSQSWQVLSNYGYTF

v_call: TRBV28
j_call: TRBJ1-1
cdr3_aa: CASSLRTGGRSEAFF

v_call: TRBV21-1
j_call: TRBJ2-1
cdr3_aa: CASSTGQGSPDEQFF

v_call: TRBV5-1
j_call: TRBJ2-7
cdr3_aa: CASSPPDTSYEQYF

v_call: TRBV5-8
j_call: TRBJ1-2
cdr3_aa: CASSSRGGNYGYTF

v_call: TRBV28
j_call: TRBJ1-2
cdr3_aa: CASSTPLAGQGNGYTF

v_call: TRBV2
j_call: TRBJ1-5
cdr3_aa: CASSDGVASNQPQHF

v_call: TRBV19
j_call: TRBJ2-7
cdr3_aa: CASSIPDRHHEQYF

v_call: TRBV18
j_call: TRBJ2-5
cdr3_aa: CASSPAGTQETQYF

v_call: TRBV5-6
j_call: TRBJ1-2
cdr3_aa: CASSYQAIYGYTF

v_call: TRBV29-1
j_call: TRBJ2-3
cdr3_aa: CSGSGTGGADTQYF

v_call: TRBV7-9
j_call: TRBJ1-2
cdr3_aa: CASSSQGSNYGYTF

v_call: TRBV10-3
j_call: TRBJ1-2
cdr3_aa: CAISVGGRYGYTF

v_call: TRBV5-8
j_call: TRBJ2-7
cdr3_aa: CASSGPDTGSEQYF

v_call: TRBV5-1
j_call: TRBJ2-7
cdr3_aa: CASSLAGGEQYF

v_call: TRBV5-1
j_call: TRBJ2-3
cdr3_aa: CASSLGLAGGLSTDTQYF

v_call: TRBV2
j_call: TRBJ1-4
cdr3_aa: CASRPDFEKLFF

v_call: TRBV5-6
j_call: TRBJ1-6
cdr3_aa: CASSAGGSVNYNSPLHF

v_call: TRBV10-1
j_call: TRBJ1-2
cdr3_aa: CASSVTGTPYGYTF

v_call: TRBV5-1
j_call: TRBJ2-1
cdr3_aa: CASSVGTSGNEQFF

v_call: TRBV20-1
j_call: TRBJ1-2
cdr3_aa: CSASQAGDYGYTF

v_call: TRBV6-2/TRBV6-3
j_call: TRBJ1-2
cdr3_aa: CASSQGQGYGYTF

v_call: TRBV11-1
j_call: TRBJ2-5
cdr3_aa: CASSLALRETQYF

v_call: TRBV7-6
j_call: TRBJ1-2
cdr3_aa: CASSSGQNYGYTF

v_call: TRBV6-5
j_call: TRBJ1-2
cdr3_aa: CASTMTGYGYTF

v_call: TRBV12-5
j_call: TRBJ1-1
cdr3_aa: CASGLVMGANTEAFF

v_call: TRBV6-5
j_call: TRBJ2-1
cdr3_aa: CASSPLRGEGEQFF

v_call: TRBV14
j_call: TRBJ2-7
cdr3_aa: CASSQGHVYEQYF

v_call: TRBV5-1
j_call: TRBJ1-6
cdr3_aa: CASSLGVTGGNSPLHF

v_call: TRBV6-6
j_call: TRBJ2-2
cdr3_aa: CASTGQANTGELFF

v_call: TRBV18
j_call: TRBJ1-5
cdr3_aa: CASSPPGRGGQPQHF

v_call: TRBV12-3/TRBV12-4
j_call: TRBJ2-3
cdr3_aa: CASKRFTDTQYF

v_call: TRBV9
j_call: TRBJ1-6
cdr3_aa: CASSDRQVLNSPLHF

v_call: TRBV28
j_call: TRBJ2-7
cdr3_aa: CASSLTDKPYEQYF

v_call: TRBV7-8
j_call: TRBJ2-5
cdr3_aa: CASSFRRTSGETQYF

v_call: TRBV2
j_call: TRBJ1-5
cdr3_aa: CASRVDRPYSNQPQHF

v_call: TRBV29-1
j_call: TRBJ2-1
cdr3_aa: CSVLGGDRGNPNEQFF

v_call: TRBV12-5
j_call: TRBJ1-1
cdr3_aa: CASGLSGQGRGNTEAFF